Listed here are 6 T cell receptor beta chains from one sample, sequenced in a study of T cell clonality in common variable immunodeficiency. TCRdb's table, derived via immunoSEQ multiplex PCR, lists solely in-frame clones and lacks some. In total the sample includes 35,000 to 50,000 clones, none of them seen once. Sequenced sample: peripheral blood mononuclear cells. The receptors were sampled from a person between 18 and 75 years old in good health.

At least ten counts were recorded for this clone. The read gets to within 3 residues of the CDR3 end, and the germline J gene fills in the rest. The gene calls are TRBV5-1 and TRBJ2-7; D is possibly TRBD2 (7 bases). The CDR3 is 14 residues long. The V and J ends lost 2 bases and 2 bases respectively, with 11 bases between them. The germline gives CDR1 SGHRS, CDR2 YFSETQ. This chain's CDR3 is CASSLGGGTYEQYF. The covered CDR3 bases are TGCGCCAGCAGCTTAGGGGGGGGGACCTACGAG.

This clone was recorded at least ten times. The read finishes 3 residues shy of the CDR3 end, and the germline J gene is used to complete it. The chain is built from TRBV7-3 and TRBJ2-4; D not resolved. CDR3 size: 13 residues. V was pared by 2 bases and J by 8 bases, with 10 bases between. Germline V gene lookup returns CDR1 SGHTA and CDR2 FQGTGA. Here the CDR3 reads CASSLARGHIQYF. CDR3 bases read: TGTGCCAGCAGCTTAGCCCGAGGCCACATT.

The sample holds a few counts of this clone. The sequence runs out 3 residues before the end of the CDR3; the remainder is reconstructed from the germline J gene. The chain carries TRBV2 and TRBJ2-7, with D possibly matching TRBD2 (5 bases). Germline values: CDR1 SNHLY, CDR2 FYNNEI. Trimming removed 7 bases at V and 6 bases at J, with 19 bases between. The CDR3 spans 14 residues. The covered CDR3 bases are TGTGCCAGCATCCCCCGGGGAATCTCCCCCGAG. Residues: CASIPRGISPE. The entire CDR3 protein is CASIPRGISPEQYF.

This clone appeared many times. Read data end 3 residues before the CDR3 end; the end is taken from the germline J gene. This chain joins TRBV30 and TRBJ1-5; D is uncertain. The V end lost 0 bases, the J end lost 0 bases, and 9 bases lay between the germline ends. The germline gives CDR1 GTSNPN, CDR2 SVGIG (reference sequence). This CDR3 has 15 residues. The sequenced CDR3 bases are TGTGCCTGGAGTGTTGGAGGGTCTAGCAATCAGCCC. Translated, it gives CAWSVGGSSNQP. The whole CDR3 protein is CAWSVGGSSNQPQHF.

This clone was picked up a small number of times. The CDR3 DNA, read in part, is TGTGCCAGTAGTATTGGGGGGGCCTATGGC. It specifies CASSIGGAYG. The whole CDR3 sequence is CASSIGGAYGYTF. V usage is TRBV19 and J usage is TRBJ1-2; D is perhaps TRBD1 (6 bases). Read coverage stops 3 residues before the CDR3 terminus; the germline J gene supplies the remainder. Germline V gene lookup returns CDR1 LNHDA and CDR2 SQIVND (reference sequence). Trimming shortened V by 3 bases and J by 4 bases, and 9 bases separated the two germline ends. This CDR3 region has 13 residues.

This clone was picked up many times. The CDR3 end is not reached by the read, which stops 3 residues before it; the germline J gene fills it in. This chain uses TRBV19 with TRBJ2-5; D is possibly TRBD2 (6 bases). Germline V gene sequence: CDR1 LNHDA, CDR2 SQIVND (reference sequence). The CDR3 length is 14 residues. The V gene lost 7 bases and the J gene lost 0 bases, with 12 bases spanning the gap. The part of the CDR3 DNA that was read is TGTGCCAGTATCAACAAGCGGGACCAAGAGACC. This sequence encodes CASINKRDQET. The whole CDR3 region reads CASINKRDQETQYF.